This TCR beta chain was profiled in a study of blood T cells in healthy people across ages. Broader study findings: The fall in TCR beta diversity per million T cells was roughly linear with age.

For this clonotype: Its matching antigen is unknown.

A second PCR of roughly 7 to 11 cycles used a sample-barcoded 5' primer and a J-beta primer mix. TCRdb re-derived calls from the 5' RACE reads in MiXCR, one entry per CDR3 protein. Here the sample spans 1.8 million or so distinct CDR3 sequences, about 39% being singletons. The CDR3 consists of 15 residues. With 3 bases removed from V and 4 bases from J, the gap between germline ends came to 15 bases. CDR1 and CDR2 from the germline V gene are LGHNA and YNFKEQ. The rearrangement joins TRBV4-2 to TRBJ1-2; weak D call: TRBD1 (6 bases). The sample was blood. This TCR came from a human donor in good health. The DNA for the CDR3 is TGTGCCAGCAGCCAGGTGACAGGAGACCTCTATGGCTACACCTTC. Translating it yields CASSQVTGDLYGYTF.